One and the same sample provided the 29 T cell receptor beta chains below, sequenced in a study of shared clonotypes between healthy human individuals. This table comes from immunoSEQ multiplex PCR, and its TCRdb copy is limited to in-frame clones, with some not included. This table holds approximately 2.4 million clones, 90% to 96% found once. Source material: naive CD4+ T cells sorted from blood. The subset was: CD45RA+ positively selected. These receptor sequences come from a man between 18 and 35 years old in good health.

The rearrangement links TRBV9 to TRBJ1-6, with TRBD1 as a possible D gene (6 bases). Germline assignment: CDR1 SGDLS and CDR2 YYNGEE. V was clipped by 2 bases and J by 8 bases, with 8 bases between them. This CDR3 region has 13 residues. This chain's CDR3 is CASSVGAHSPLHF. In nucleotides, the CDR3 is TGTGCCAGCAGCGTGGGGGCTCATTCACCCCTCCACTTT.

This clone has a single count. This chain uses TRBV9 with TRBJ2-4; D gene ambiguous. The V gene lost 0 bases and the J gene lost 1 base, with 11 bases spanning the gap. The CDR3 is made up of 16 amino acids. CDR1 and CDR2 (germline): SGDLS, YYNGEE. CDR3 region: CASSVAGGWAKNIQYF. The CDR3 coding sequence is TGTGCCAGCAGCGTAGCTGGTGGATGGGCCAAAAACATTCAGTACTTC.

The chain has TRBV5-1 and TRBJ2-3; D call uncertain. Germline CDR1 is SGHRS and CDR2 is YFSETQ. The CDR3 totals 14 residues. V was clipped by 1 base and J by 6 bases, with 12 bases between them. CDR3 sequence reads: CASSLLTTSDTQYF. The CDR3 nucleotides read TGCGCCAGCAGCTTGTTGACAACCTCCGATACGCAGTATTTT.

This clone has just a few counts. V is TRBV30 and J is TRBJ2-6, with D unresolved. CDR1 is GTSNPN and CDR2 is SVGIG in the germline V gene (reference sequence). This CDR3 is 17 amino acids long. Trimming stripped 3 bases from V and 0 bases from J, with 15 bases between. Here the CDR3 DNA reads TGTGCCTGGAGCCCCAGGCTTCCCTCCTCTGGGGCCAACGTCCTGACTTTC. Translating it yields CAWSPRLPSSGANVLTF.

The V gene is TRBV7-9, the J gene TRBJ1-4; no clear D gene. V lost 4 bases, J lost 6 bases, and 15 bases lay in between. CDR3 length: 15 residues. Germline loops: CDR1 SEHNR, CDR2 FQNEAQ (reference sequence). Here the CDR3 DNA reads TGTGCCAGCAGCTCAATCCGGGGTCCTGATGAAAAACTGTTTTTT. This translates into CASSSIRGPDEKLFF. Using reference TRBV7-9 and TRBJ1-4 for the parts outside the CDR3, the full variable domain is DTGVSQNPRHKITKRGQNVTFRCDPISEHNRLYWYRQTLGQGPEFLTYFQNEAQLEKSRLLSDRFSAERPKGSFSTLEIQRTEQGDSAMYLCASSSIRGPDEKLFFGSGTQLSVL.

The chain employs TRBV7-3 and TRBJ1-5, with TRBD1 as a possible D gene (6 bases). V dropped 5 bases and J dropped 6 bases, with 17 bases sitting between them. This CDR3 spans 15 amino acids. Germline lookup yields CDR1 SGHTA and CDR2 FQGTGA. The CDR3 sequence is CASSPIRGQGQPQHF. The CDR3 DNA reads as TGTGCCAGCAGCCCCATTCGGGGGCAAGGTCAGCCCCAGCATTTT.

The rearrangement uses TRBV10-3 and TRBJ2-5; 9 nucleotides match TRBD1. This CDR3 region has 12 residues. Germline lookup yields CDR1 ENHRY and CDR2 SYGVKD. V was clipped by 6 bases and J by 9 bases; unmatched bases: 5. The CDR3 nucleotides read TGTGCCATCAGGGGGGGACAGGGTCCCCAGTACTTC. Its protein product is CAIRGGQGPQYF.

The chain is built from TRBV7-9 and TRBJ2-2, with D perhaps matching TRBD2 (6 bases). Trimming removed 5 bases from V and 7 bases from J, with 20 bases in between. Germline assignment: CDR1 SEHNR and CDR2 FQNEAQ (reference sequence). The CDR3 is 16 residues long. CDR3 protein: CASSTWRGESVGELFF. As DNA, the CDR3 is TGTGCCAGCAGCACCTGGAGGGGAGAGAGTGTCGGGGAGCTGTTTTTT.

CDR3: CASSGSTGFQTEAFF. Here the CDR3 DNA reads TGTGCCAGCAGCGGTTCGACAGGGTTCCAGACTGAAGCTTTCTTT. This rearrangement joins TRBV5-6 to TRBJ1-1; the match to TRBD1 covers 7 bases. Unmatched junction bases numbered 11, after V lost 4 bases and J lost 5 bases. Germline loops: CDR1 SGHDT, CDR2 YYEEEE. This CDR3 has 15 amino acids.

A few counts support this clone. This chain uses TRBV28 with TRBJ1-2, with a weak D call TRBD1 (6 bases). The length of the CDR3 is 11 residues. CDR1 and CDR2 from the germline V gene are MDHEN and SYDVKM. V was cut by 8 bases and J by 8 bases, with 12 bases left in between. The CDR3 sequence is CASRAGAGYTF. Written as DNA, the CDR3 is TGTGCCAGCCGCGCGGGGGCCGGCTACACCTTC.

This clone was seen only once. The chain carries TRBV5-1 and TRBJ1-1; D is undetermined. Germline CDR1 reads SGHRS; CDR2 reads YFSETQ. With 0 bases removed from V and 2 bases from J, the gap between germline ends came to 5 bases. The CDR3 sequence is 13 residues long. The CDR3 region has the DNA TGCGCCAGCAGCTTGGACATAAACACTGAAGCTTTCTTT. This codes for CASSLDINTEAFF.

The chain is built from TRBV5-6 and TRBJ1-4; D unclear. The CDR3 sequence is 14 residues long. Trimming pared 4 bases from V and 4 bases from J, leaving 11 bases between. Germline CDR1 and CDR2: SGHDT and YYEEEE. This CDR3 reads CASSHWYDNEKLFF. The CDR3 DNA reads as TGTGCCAGCAGCCATTGGTATGATAATGAAAAACTGTTTTTT.

CDR3 sequence: CASSESWTDTQYF. The CDR3 nucleotides are TGTGCCAGCAGTGAATCATGGACAGATACGCAGTATTTT. The chain couples TRBV6-1 to TRBJ2-3, with D hard to call. Germline CDR1 is MNHNS and CDR2 is SASEGT. This CDR3 contains 13 residues. Trimming took off 2 bases at V and 3 bases at J, with 6 bases between the two ends.

This chain joins TRBV7-3 and TRBJ1-1; D remains ambiguous. The CDR3 runs to 13 residues. V was trimmed by 4 bases and J by 7 bases, leaving 13 bases between them. Per germline, CDR1 SGHTA and CDR2 FQGTGA. The CDR3 DNA reads as TGTGCCAGCAGCTCCCGGGTGAGCGGTGAAGCTTTCTTT. Its protein is CASSSRVSGEAFF.

This chain uses TRBV10-2 with TRBJ2-5; no clear D gene. Germline V gene sequence: CDR1 WSHSY, CDR2 SAAADI. There are 13 residues in the CDR3. The V end lost 3 bases, the J end lost 1 base, and 6 bases lay between the germline ends. CDR3 coding DNA: TGCGCCAGCAGTGATCGGTTCCAAGAGACCCAGTACTTC. Amino acid sequence: CASSDRFQETQYF.

In this sample, this clone turned up a few times. This rearrangement joins TRBV7-8 to TRBJ1-5, with no clear D. Trimming took off 5 bases at V and 5 bases at J, with 10 bases between the two ends. This CDR3 region has 13 residues. The germline gives CDR1 SGHVS, CDR2 FQNEAQ. The CDR3 DNA follows: TGTGCCAGCAGCCTCATCAGCGATCAGCCCCAGCATTTT. Translated: CASSLISDQPQHF.

The V call is TRBV11-3, the J call TRBJ2-1; 8 bases agree with TRBD2. The V and J ends lost 2 bases and 3 bases, in that order; junction bases with no gene match: 6. The CDR3 consists of 16 residues. Germline CDR1 SGHNT, CDR2 YENEEA. The CDR3: CASSLLILADYNEQFF. The CDR3 region has the DNA TGTGCCAGCAGCTTATTAATACTAGCGGACTACAATGAGCAGTTCTTC. Variable domain in full (rest from reference TRBV11-3 and TRBJ2-1): EAGVVQSPRYKIIEKKQPVAFWCNPISGHNTLYWYLQNLGQGPELLIRYENEEAVDDSQLPKDRFSAERLKGVDSTLKIQPAELGDSAVYLCASSLLILADYNEQFFGPGTRLTVL.

The chain combines TRBV9 with TRBJ1-1; 7 nucleotides agree with TRBD1. Losses at the gene ends were 1 base for V and 0 bases for J; bases not matched to a gene: 3. Germline CDR1 is SGDLS and CDR2 is YYNGEE. This CDR3 has 15 residues. CDR3 loop: CASSVSGGMNTEAFF. Written as DNA, the CDR3 is TGTGCCAGCAGCGTATCAGGGGGGATGAACACTGAAGCTTTCTTT.

The chain's CDR3 is CASSRDSSSTGELFF. In nucleotides, the CDR3 is TGTGCCAGCTCACGAGACTCCTCTTCCACCGGGGAGCTGTTTTTT. The chain combines TRBV18 with TRBJ2-2; D ambiguous. V dropped 4 bases and J dropped 4 bases, with 13 bases sitting between them. This CDR3 region has 15 residues. CDR1 is KGHSH and CDR2 is LQKENI in the germline V gene.

This chain connects TRBV5-1 to TRBJ2-3; D may match TRBD1 or TRBD2 (5 bases each). Trimming removed 4 bases from V and 1 base from J, with 13 bases in between. The CDR3 consists of 15 residues. Germline-derived CDR1 and CDR2 are SGHRS and YFSETQ. Here the CDR3 DNA reads TGCGCCAGCAGCCGAGATGGGGACGGCACAGATACGCAGTATTTT. Translated: CASSRDGDGTDTQYF.

The chain couples TRBV28 to TRBJ1-4; possibly TRBD1 for D (6 bases). The V and J ends lost 4 bases and 7 bases respectively, with 16 bases between them. Germline CDR1 and CDR2: MDHEN and SYDVKM. CDR3 length: 15 amino acids. The chain's CDR3 is CASSSGGGEVEKLFF. The CDR3 DNA sequence: TGTGCCAGCAGTTCCGGGGGGGGCGAGGTTGAAAAACTGTTTTTT.

V is TRBV2 and J is TRBJ2-1; D gene ambiguous. V was trimmed by 4 bases and J by 6 bases, leaving 10 bases between them. The germline V gene has CDR1 SNHLY and CDR2 FYNNEI. The CDR3 runs 13 residues. The CDR3 sequence is CASSGPGVNEQFF. Here the CDR3 DNA reads TGTGCCAGCAGTGGTCCAGGAGTCAATGAGCAGTTCTTC.

The CDR3 DNA sequence: TGTGCCAGCAGCCGACGGATTCCTTACTCCTACAATGAGCAGTTCTTC. It codes for CASSRRIPYSYNEQFF. The gene calls are TRBV7-9 and TRBJ2-1; D is uncertain. V lost 5 bases and J lost 0, with 14 bases in between. The length of the CDR3 is 16 residues. Germline V gene data show CDR1 as SEHNR and CDR2 as FQNEAQ (reference sequence).

The V call is TRBV25-1, the J call TRBJ2-1; TRBD2 aligns across 13 bases. CDR1 and CDR2 (germline): MGHDK, SYGVNS. J was trimmed by 12 bases and V by 3 bases; bases with no gene match: 11. The CDR3 runs to 16 residues. The CDR3 sequence: CASSDHLGLAGQRQFF. The CDR3 DNA reads TGTGCCAGCAGTGACCACCTGGGACTAGCGGGGCAGAGGCAGTTCTTC.

V and J are TRBV28 and TRBJ1-5; D may be TRBD1 (5 bases). CDR1 MDHEN and CDR2 SYDVKM come from the germline V gene. CDR3 length: 15 residues. V was clipped by 8 bases and J by 4 bases, with 18 bases between them. The CDR3 nucleotides read TGTGCCAGCGGAGGAGCAGGGACGGGGAATCAGCCCCAGCATTTT. Amino acid sequence: CASGGAGTGNQPQHF. The variable domain in full, completed from reference TRBV28 and TRBJ1-5, reads DVKVTQSSRYLVKRTGEKVFLECVQDMDHENMFWYRQDPGLGLRLIYFSYDVKMKEKGDIPEGYSVSREKKERFSLILESASTNQTSMYLCASGGAGTGNQPQHFGDGTRLSIL.

Details on this clone: Other DNA sequences of this sample code for an identical CDR3. Here the CDR3 DNA reads TGCGCCAGCAGGGTGAGCGGGGGAAACACCGGGGAGCTGTTTTTT. Its translation is CASRVSGGNTGELFF. The J gene is TRBJ2-2, the V gene TRBV5-1, with 8 nucleotides matching TRBD2. This CDR3 is 15 amino acids long. After removal of 5 bases from V and 2 bases from J, the junction contained 5 bases not matched to a gene. In germline, CDR1 is SGHRS, CDR2 YFSETQ.

This clone was counted a single time. This sequence joins TRBV6-6 and TRBJ2-7, with 7 bases that match TRBD2. This CDR3 comprises 14 residues. Germline V CDR1 and CDR2: MNHNY, SVGAGI (reference sequence). With V trimmed by 6 bases and J by 4 bases, 9 bases remained unmatched. CDR3 sequence: CASRSGTNLYEQYF. CDR3 bases: TGTGCCAGCAGGTCCGGGACTAACTTATACGAGCAGTACTTC.

This chain links TRBV19 with TRBJ1-6, with D possibly TRBD1 on 6 matching bases. Germline CDR1 reads LNHDA; CDR2 reads SQIVND (reference sequence). With 6 bases removed from V and 10 bases from J, the gap between germline ends came to 16 bases. The CDR3 is 14 residues long. In DNA form, the CDR3 reads TGTGCCAGTAGGGCCGGGACATTGGTATCACCCCTCCACTTT. Protein sequence: CASRAGTLVSPLHF.

This clone was found once. This sequence joins TRBV29-1 and TRBJ1-2; D unclear. V was trimmed by 7 bases and J by 5 bases, leaving 8 bases between them. CDR1 is SQVTM, CDR2 ANQGSEA, per germline. The length of the CDR3 is 10 residues. The CDR3 DNA follows: TGCAGCGCAGAAAAGTATGGCTACACCTTC. Protein: CSAEKYGYTF.